This entry lists 3 T cell receptor beta chains sequenced from one sample in a study of blood T cell repertoires in COVID-19 (dated by TCRdb to 2019 to 2021). Library creation used the immunoSEQ multiplex PCR assay. TCRdb limited this immuneACCESS table to in-frame rearrangements with V and J called. A share of clones is missing; checked studies link under half to unresolved V genes, and the rest is unexplained. Present in this sample are 130,000 to 150,000 clones, about 79% of which were seen just once. The ten largest clonotypes hold roughly a tenth of the sample. Sequenced input: peripheral blood. The receptor source for this set is a man aged 55 to 70 with active or convalescent COVID-19.

V gene TRBV7-2 combines with J gene TRBJ2-7, with D maybe TRBD1 (6 bases). CDR1 is SGHTA, CDR2 FQGNSA, per germline. V dropped 5 bases and J dropped 3 bases, with 14 bases sitting between them. The CDR3 has 14 residues. CDR3: CASSGSTGRYEQYF. In nucleotides, the CDR3 is TGTGCCAGCAGCGGGTCCACAGGGCGCTACGAGCAGTACTTC. Filled out from reference TRBV7-2 and TRBJ2-7, the complete variable domain reads GAGVSQSPSNKVTEKGKDVELRCDPISGHTALYWYRQSLGQGLEFLIYFQGNSAPDKSGLPSDRFSAERTGGSVSTLTIQRTQQEDSAVYLCASSGSTGRYEQYFGPGTRLTVT.

The chain uses TRBV7-8 and TRBJ2-2, with 12 bases lining up with TRBD2. Germline V gives CDR1 SGHVS, CDR2 FQNEAQ. This CDR3 region has 17 residues. J lost 0 bases, V lost 7 bases, and 6 bases had no gene match. CDR3 bases: TGTGCCAGCAACGGACTAGCGGGATCTACGAACACCGGGGAGCTGTTTTTT. Residues: CASNGLAGSTNTGELFF.

This clone was counted between two and nine times. Within the sample, other DNA sequences also encode this same CDR3. In nucleotides, the CDR3 is TGTGCCAGCAGCCAGGGCACAGACTATGGCTACACCTTC. Residues: CASSQGTDYGYTF. The genes are TRBV14 and TRBJ1-2; D call uncertain. The germline CDR1 and CDR2 sequences are SGHDN and FVKESK. CDR3 length: 13 residues. Trimming stripped 3 bases from V and 3 bases from J, with 8 bases between.